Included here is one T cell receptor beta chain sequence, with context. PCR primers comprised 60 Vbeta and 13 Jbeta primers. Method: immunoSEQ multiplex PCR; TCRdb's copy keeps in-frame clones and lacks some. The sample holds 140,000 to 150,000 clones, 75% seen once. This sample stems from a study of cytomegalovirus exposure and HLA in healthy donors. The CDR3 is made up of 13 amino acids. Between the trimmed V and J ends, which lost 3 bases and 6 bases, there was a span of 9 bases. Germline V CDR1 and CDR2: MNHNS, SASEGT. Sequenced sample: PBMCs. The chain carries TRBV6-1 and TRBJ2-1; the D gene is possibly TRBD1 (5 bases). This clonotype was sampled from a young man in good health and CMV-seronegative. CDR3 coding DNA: TGTGCCAGCAGTGAGCAGACAGCCAATGAGCAGTTCTTC. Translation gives CASSEQTANEQFF.